Shown below are 11 T cell receptor beta chains from a single sample sequenced in a study of early T cells in non-severe SARS-CoV-2 infection. A single record per CDR3 protein comes from TCRdb applying MiXCR to the 5' RACE reads. The sample lists 45,000 to 70,000 distinct CDR3 sequences; around 7.7% were seen once. The specimen comprised whole blood, sampled at baseline. These receptors were collected from an adult who was a healthcare worker with PCR-confirmed SARS-CoV-2 infection or an uninfected control (not recorded which).

This chain joins TRBV12-3 or TRBV12-4 and TRBJ2-1; TRBD1 or TRBD2 may be the D gene (5 bases each). Trimming took off 7 bases at V and 9 bases at J, with 13 bases between the two ends. This CDR3 has 12 residues. The CDR3 spells CASIMGRSEQFF. As DNA, the CDR3 is TGTGCCAGCATAATGGGACGGAGTGAGCAGTTCTTC.

This rearrangement joins TRBV4-3 to TRBJ2-2; D call uncertain. Germline-derived CDR1 and CDR2 are LGHNA and YSLEER. The CDR3 extends over 15 amino acids. V dropped 3 bases and J dropped 0 bases, with 8 bases sitting between them. The CDR3 nucleotides read TGCGCCAGCAGCCACTTACAAGCGAACACCGGGGAGCTGTTTTTT. The encoded protein is CASSHLQANTGELFF.

This clonotype appeared many times. The chain couples TRBV15 to TRBJ2-1, with a weak D call TRBD2 (5 bases). The CDR3 extends over 13 amino acids. Trimming stripped 2 bases from V and 4 bases from J, with 6 bases between. The germline V gene encodes CDR1 LNHNV and CDR2 YYDKDF (reference sequence). The CDR3, as DNA: TGTGCCACCAGCAGAACTAGATACAATGAGCAGTTCTTC. This codes for CATSRTRYNEQFF.

V is TRBV11-2 and J is TRBJ1-2; tentatively, D is TRBD1 (5 bases). The CDR3 has 14 residues. The ends were cut back, 5 bases at V and 5 bases at J, with 15 bases in the middle. Germline values: CDR1 SGHAT, CDR2 FQNNGV. The CDR3 bases are TGTGCCAGCAGCCCCACCGGGGGAGGGTATGGCTACACCTTC. Translation: CASSPTGGGYGYTF. The complete variable domain, with remaining parts taken from reference TRBV11-2 and TRBJ1-2, reads EAGVAQSPRYKIIEKRQSVAFWCNPISGHATLYWYQQILGQGPKLLIQFQNNGVVDDSQLPKDRFSAERLKGVDSTLKIQPAKLEDSAVYLCASSPTGGGYGYTFGSGTRLTVV.

There are a few counts of this clonotype. This sequence joins TRBV6-1 and TRBJ2-7; D possibly corresponds to TRBD2 (5 bases). CDR1 MNHNS and CDR2 SASEGT come from the germline V gene. V was clipped by 3 bases and J by 3 bases, with 9 bases between them. This CDR3 contains 13 residues. The CDR3 loop reads CASSDGVDYEQYF. The CDR3 DNA is TGTGCCAGCAGTGACGGGGTTGACTACGAGCAGTACTTC.

This clonotype turned up a few times. The chain links TRBV12-3 or TRBV12-4 to TRBJ2-1, with D possibly matching TRBD2 (6 bases). V lost 2 bases to trimming and J lost 7 bases, with 21 bases between them. There are 17 residues in the CDR3. The CDR3 DNA reads as TGTGCCAGCAGTTTATACCCCTGGGGGGACTTGGAAAATGAGCAGTTCTTC. Translated: CASSLYPWGDLENEQFF.

This clonotype was observed many times. V usage is TRBV20-1 and J usage is TRBJ1-2; 7 bases are shared with TRBD1. The V segment lost 0 bases and the J segment 4 bases; nucleotides outside the gene matches: 5. CDR1 DFQATT and CDR2 SNEGSKA come from the germline V gene (reference sequence). The CDR3 is 14 amino acids. CDR3 loop: CSAREAGGFYGYTF. The CDR3 DNA reads as TGCAGTGCTAGAGAGGCAGGGGGTTTCTATGGCTACACCTTC.

This clonotype was recorded many times. The CDR3 is CASSSRSPGQVNEQFF. CDR3 DNA sequence: TGTGCCAGCAGTTCACGGAGCCCAGGACAGGTCAATGAGCAGTTCTTC. The J gene is TRBJ2-1, the V gene TRBV6-6, with 7 nucleotides matching TRBD1. The length of the CDR3 is 16 residues. Trimming removed 4 bases from V and 6 bases from J; junction bases left unmatched: 12. The germline V gene has CDR1 MNHNY and CDR2 SVGAGI (reference sequence).

This sequence joins TRBV7-2 and TRBJ2-5; the D gene is possibly TRBD2 (6 bases). Germline V gene lookup returns CDR1 SGHTA and CDR2 FQGNSA. V dropped 5 bases and J dropped 8 bases, with 12 bases sitting between them. The CDR3 runs 12 residues. The CDR3 DNA sequence: TGTGCCAGCAGCCGGGACTCCACTACCCAGTACTTC. The encoded protein is CASSRDSTTQYF.

This CDR3 reads CASSLARGTRTDTQYF. In DNA, the CDR3 is TGTGCCAGCAGCTTAGCGCGCGGGACCCGCACAGATACGCAGTATTTT. This chain uses TRBV7-8 with TRBJ2-3, with D possibly being TRBD2 (6 bases). This CDR3 contains 16 residues. Germline loops: CDR1 SGHVS, CDR2 FQNEAQ. V lost 0 bases and J lost 1, with 11 bases in between.

This clonotype was detected ten times or more. V gene TRBV6-6 combines with J gene TRBJ2-7; 7 bases match TRBD1. Per germline, CDR1 MNHNY and CDR2 SVGAGI (reference sequence). CDR3 length equals 15 residues. Trimming at V came to 9 bases and at J to 0 bases, leaving 11 bases not matched to a gene. DNA of the CDR3: TGTGCCAGTACGCCCCAGGGACAGTCCTCCTACGAGCAGTACTTC. Its protein product is CASTPQGQSSYEQYF.